Here is one T cell receptor beta chain with its context. The V gene end was trimmed by 2 bases and the J gene end by 9 bases; junction bases not matched to a gene: 5. Germline values: CDR1 SGDLS, CDR2 YYNGEE. This CDR3 is 14 amino acids long. Sequencing used immunoSEQ multiplex PCR; TCRdb keeps in-frame clones, though not all of them. The repertoire includes about 36,000 clones, more than 75% of them detected once, and roughly 0.52% sits in the top ten. The sample is drawn from a study of T cell changes during pregnancy in multiple sclerosis. The material was CD4+ T cells from peripheral blood mononuclear cells, obtained in the first trimester of pregnancy. The V gene is TRBV9, the J gene TRBJ2-1, with 10 bases aligning to TRBD1. The TCR was taken from a female donor with multiple sclerosis, enrolled in a pregnancy study. CDR3: CASSVGQGGGEQFF. DNA for the CDR3: TGTGCCAGCAGCGTTGGACAGGGGGGAGGTGAGCAGTTCTTC.